A single sample gave rise to the 10 T cell receptor beta chains below, sequenced in a study of cytomegalovirus exposure and HLA in healthy donors. Both 60 Vbeta primers and 13 Jbeta primers went into the PCR. Using immunoSEQ multiplex PCR, the repertoire was profiled, and TCRdb retains in-frame clones only, with some absent. The table has some 180,000 clones, about 90% seen once. The specimen was PBMCs. The source of these receptors is a girl in the first two years of life in good health and CMV-seronegative.

The V and J genes are TRBV9 and TRBJ2-3; a weak D match, TRBD2 (6 bases). The CDR3 is made up of 17 amino acids. Germline V gene sequence: CDR1 SGDLS, CDR2 YYNGEE. Trimming shortened V by 0 bases and J by 0 bases, and 14 bases separated the two germline ends. The CDR3 nucleotides read TGTGCCAGCAGCGTAGCGGGGACTGATACTAGCACAGATACGCAGTATTTT. This translates into CASSVAGTDTSTDTQYF.

The chain employs TRBV5-1 and TRBJ2-6, with TRBD1 matching over 9 bases. The CDR3 spans 16 residues. V was clipped by 3 bases and J by 0 bases; unmatched bases: 1. Germline values: CDR1 SGHRS, CDR2 YFSETQ. The CDR3 loop is CASSSGQGSGANVLTF. In DNA, the CDR3 is TGCGCCAGCAGCTCGGGACAGGGCTCTGGGGCCAACGTCCTGACTTTC.

This sequence joins TRBV10-3 and TRBJ2-2; possibly TRBD2 for D (6 bases). The CDR3 spans 17 residues. Trimming stripped 10 bases from V and 2 bases from J, with 23 bases between. Germline loops: CDR1 ENHRY, CDR2 SYGVKD. CDR3: CATESLNGTSNTGELFF. CDR3 DNA sequence: TGTGCCACCGAGTCGCTAAATGGGACTTCAAACACCGGGGAGCTGTTTTTT.

V is TRBV4-2 and J is TRBJ2-1; maybe TRBD2 (5 bases). The V gene lost 3 bases and the J gene lost 6 bases, with 21 bases spanning the gap. This CDR3 comprises 17 residues. Looked up from germline, CDR1 is LGHNA and CDR2 is YNFKEQ. CDR3 sequence: CASSHEPGGDGVNEQFF. The CDR3 DNA follows: TGTGCCAGCAGCCATGAACCGGGCGGAGACGGGGTCAATGAGCAGTTCTTC.

This clone appeared a single time. This sequence joins TRBV9 and TRBJ1-4, with 7 positions matching TRBD1. This CDR3 has 17 amino acids. The trim removed 4 bases at V and 0 bases at J, leaving 9 bases unmatched. Germline CDR1 and CDR2: SGDLS and YYNGEE. This chain's CDR3 is CASSPAGGFTTNEKLFF. DNA for the CDR3: TGTGCCAGCAGCCCTGCAGGGGGATTTACAACTAATGAAAAACTGTTTTTT. Using reference TRBV9 and TRBJ1-4 for the parts outside the CDR3, the full variable domain is DSGVTQTPKHLITATGQRVTLRCSPRSGDLSVYWYQQSLDQGLQFLIQYYNGEERAKGNILERFSAQQFPDLHSELNLSSLELGDSALYFCASSPAGGFTTNEKLFFGSGTQLSVL.

This clone was seen more than once but under ten times. The rearrangement links TRBV10-3 to TRBJ1-2; no clear D. V lost 7 bases, J lost 4 bases, and 13 bases lay in between. The CDR3 extends over 13 amino acids. The germline V gene encodes CDR1 ENHRY and CDR2 SYGVKD. The DNA for the CDR3 is TGTGCCATCACACAAAGGGAGGGCTATGGCTACACCTTC. Its protein product is CAITQREGYGYTF.

This sequence joins TRBV18 and TRBJ1-1; D perhaps matches TRBD1 (5 bases). Germline V CDR1 and CDR2: KGHSH, LQKENI. Between the trimmed V and J ends, which lost 2 bases and 4 bases, there was a span of 11 bases. CDR3 size: 14 residues. CDR3 DNA: TGTGCCAGCTCACCAATAGGGGAGGGCACTGAAGCTTTCTTT. Translation: CASSPIGEGTEAFF.

J is TRBJ2-4 and V is TRBV11-2; tentative D call: TRBD2 (6 bases). Germline V gene sequence: CDR1 SGHAT, CDR2 FQNNGV. The CDR3 loop spans 16 amino acids. Trimming stripped 0 bases from V and 1 base from J, with 10 bases between. Here the CDR3 DNA reads TGTGCCAGCAGCTTAGATCCGGGGGAGGCCAAAAACATTCAGTACTTC. This codes for CASSLDPGEAKNIQYF.

This clone was recorded once. V and J are TRBV29-1 and TRBJ2-5; possible D gene TRBD2, 7 bases. This CDR3 contains 15 residues. From germline, CDR1 is SQVTM and CDR2 ANQGSEA. Trimming removed 4 bases from V and 5 bases from J, with 20 bases in between. The CDR3 reads CSVAPVGGPGETQYF. CDR3 in DNA: TGCAGCGTTGCCCCCGTCGGGGGGCCTGGGGAGACCCAGTACTTC.

The chain joins TRBV6-1 to TRBJ2-3; 13 nucleotides match TRBD2. The CDR3 covers 16 residues. The trim removed 2 bases at V and 10 bases at J, leaving 9 bases unmatched. Germline CDR1 reads MNHNS; CDR2 reads SASEGT. The CDR3 nucleotides read TGTGCCAGCAGTGAAATGGGGACTAGCGGGGTCGGGCCGCAGTATTTT. Translating gives CASSEMGTSGVGPQYF.